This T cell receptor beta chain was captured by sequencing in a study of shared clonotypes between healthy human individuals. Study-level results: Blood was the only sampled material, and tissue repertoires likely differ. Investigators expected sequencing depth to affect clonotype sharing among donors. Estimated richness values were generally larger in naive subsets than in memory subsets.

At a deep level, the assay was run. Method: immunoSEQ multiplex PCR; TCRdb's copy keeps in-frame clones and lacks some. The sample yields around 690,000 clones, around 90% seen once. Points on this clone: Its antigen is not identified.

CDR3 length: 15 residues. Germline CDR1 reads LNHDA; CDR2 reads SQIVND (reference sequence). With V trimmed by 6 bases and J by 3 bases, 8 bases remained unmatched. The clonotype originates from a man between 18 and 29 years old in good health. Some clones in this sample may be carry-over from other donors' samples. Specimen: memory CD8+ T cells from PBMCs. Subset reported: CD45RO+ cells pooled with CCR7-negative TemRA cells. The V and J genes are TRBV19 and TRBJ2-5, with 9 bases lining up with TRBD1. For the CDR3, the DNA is TGTGCCAGTAGCAGGGACAGGGAGGGAGAAGAGACCCAGTACTTC. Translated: CASSRDREGEETQYF.